This T cell receptor (beta chain) is from a study of blood T cell repertoires in COVID-19. Study-level background: Samples came from the United States, Italy and Spain, spanning acute and convalescent COVID-19. Sample material is recorded as cDNA or gDNA derived from T cells, B-cell-depleted T cells, or PBMCs.

Authors' processing steps: Nucleated cell number was recorded as an estimate derived from reference gene primer amplification. Here immunoSEQ multiplex PCR was the method, and the copy in TCRdb shows in-frame clones only, minus some. For V, J and clone size, that table is used; D and trimming come from the DNA. The table includes roughly 300,000 clones, about 89% detected once. This clone was detected once. This CDR3 spans 14 amino acids. Deletions cut 5 bases from V and 4 bases from J, with 14 bases between. Germline CDR1 is SGHTA and CDR2 is FQGNSA. The source is a woman aged 45 to 65 who had recovered from COVID-19. The V and J genes are TRBV7-2 and TRBJ1-1; D uncertain. The specimen sequenced was peripheral blood. This CDR3 is CASSPASSGTEAFF. The CDR3 DNA reads as TGTGCCAGCAGCCCCGCCTCTAGCGGCACTGAAGCTTTCTTT.